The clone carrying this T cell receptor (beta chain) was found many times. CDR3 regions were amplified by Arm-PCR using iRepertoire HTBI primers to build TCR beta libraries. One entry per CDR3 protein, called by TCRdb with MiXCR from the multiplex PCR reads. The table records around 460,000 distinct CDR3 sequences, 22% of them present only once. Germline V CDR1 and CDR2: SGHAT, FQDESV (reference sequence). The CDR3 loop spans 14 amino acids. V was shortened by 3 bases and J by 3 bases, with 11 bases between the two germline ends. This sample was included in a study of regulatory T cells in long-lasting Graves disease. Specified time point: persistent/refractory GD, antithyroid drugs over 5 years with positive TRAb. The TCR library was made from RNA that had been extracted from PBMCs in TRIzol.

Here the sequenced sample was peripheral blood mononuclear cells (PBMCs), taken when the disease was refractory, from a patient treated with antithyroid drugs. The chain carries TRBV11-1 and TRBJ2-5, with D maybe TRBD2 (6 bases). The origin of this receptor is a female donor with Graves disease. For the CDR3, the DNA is TGTGCCAGCAGCTTTAGGGAGGCGGAAGAGACCCAGTACTTC. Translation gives CASSFREAEETQYF.